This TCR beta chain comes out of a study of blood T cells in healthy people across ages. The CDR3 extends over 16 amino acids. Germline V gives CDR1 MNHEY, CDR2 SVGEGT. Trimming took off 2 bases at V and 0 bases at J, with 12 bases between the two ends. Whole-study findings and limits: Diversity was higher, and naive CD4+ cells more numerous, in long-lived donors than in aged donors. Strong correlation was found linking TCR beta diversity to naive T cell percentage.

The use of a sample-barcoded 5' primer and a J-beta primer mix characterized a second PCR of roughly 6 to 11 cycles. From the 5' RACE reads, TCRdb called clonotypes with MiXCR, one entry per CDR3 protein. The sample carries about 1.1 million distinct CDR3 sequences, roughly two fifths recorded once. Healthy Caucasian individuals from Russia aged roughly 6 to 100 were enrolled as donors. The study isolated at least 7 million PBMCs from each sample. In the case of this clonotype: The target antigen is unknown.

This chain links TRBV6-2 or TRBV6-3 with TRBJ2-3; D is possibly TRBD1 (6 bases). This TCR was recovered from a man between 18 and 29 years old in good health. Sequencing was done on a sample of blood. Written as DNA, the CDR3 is TGTGCCAGCAGTTACGATGGGACAACTAGCACAGATACGCAGTATTTT. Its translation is CASSYDGTTSTDTQYF.